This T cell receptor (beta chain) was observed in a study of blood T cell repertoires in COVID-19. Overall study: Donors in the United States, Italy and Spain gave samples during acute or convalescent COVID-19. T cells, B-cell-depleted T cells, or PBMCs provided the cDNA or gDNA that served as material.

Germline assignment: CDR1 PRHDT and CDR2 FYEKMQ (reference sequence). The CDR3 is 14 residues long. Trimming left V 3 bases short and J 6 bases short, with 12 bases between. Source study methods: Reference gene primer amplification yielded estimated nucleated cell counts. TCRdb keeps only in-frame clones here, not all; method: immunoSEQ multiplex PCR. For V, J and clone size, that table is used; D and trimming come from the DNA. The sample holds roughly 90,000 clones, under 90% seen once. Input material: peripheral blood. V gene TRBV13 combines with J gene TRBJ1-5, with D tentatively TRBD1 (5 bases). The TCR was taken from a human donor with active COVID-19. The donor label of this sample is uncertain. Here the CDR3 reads CASSFRQQGQPQHF. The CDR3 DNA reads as TGTGCCAGCAGCTTTAGACAGCAAGGTCAGCCCCAGCATTTT.